This is a list of T cell receptor beta chains from one sample in a study of Graves' ophthalmopathy and Graves' hyperthyroidism. MiXCR, run by TCRdb on the multiplex PCR reads, gives a single entry per CDR3 protein. The table has hundreds of thousands of distinct CDR3 sequences, roughly two fifths seen once; the top ten hold under 3.5%. The source material was peripheral blood. These receptors were obtained from an adult man with Graves' ophthalmopathy. Both conserved end residues are trimmed from each CDR3. The D gene is left open where the match is weak. For some rows the clone size is stated as once, few or many, or as a class when expanded; others skip it.

CDR3aa: ATSRDPRGTQY
v_gene: TRBV15
abundance: -
d_gene: -

CDR3aa: ASSQGQGTGAF
v_gene: TRBV4-3
abundance: many
d_gene: TRBD1

CDR3aa: ASSLSDSGGELF
v_gene: TRBV7-9
abundance: -
d_gene: -

CDR3aa: ASSVDLGTGRNPYGYT
v_gene: TRBV11-2
abundance: many
d_gene: -

CDR3aa: ASSSGNGYT
v_gene: TRBV27
abundance: many
d_gene: -

CDR3aa: AISVDIAYEQY
v_gene: TRBV10-3
abundance: many
d_gene: -

CDR3aa: ASSLWGANTEAF
v_gene: TRBV5-1
abundance: many
d_gene: -

CDR3aa: ASRDGLGEQF
v_gene: TRBV10-2
abundance: -
d_gene: TRBD2

CDR3aa: ASRSDSYGYT
v_gene: TRBV7-9
abundance: many
d_gene: -

CDR3aa: SARVGARRSPLH
v_gene: TRBV20-1
abundance: -
d_gene: -

CDR3aa: ASSFGTVGSPLH
v_gene: TRBV5-6
abundance: -
d_gene: TRBD1

CDR3aa: AISPGQTNTGELF
v_gene: TRBV10-3
abundance: -
d_gene: TRBD1

CDR3aa: SVEDPGRSGYT
v_gene: TRBV29-1
abundance: -
d_gene: -

CDR3aa: ARRPGHQNTEAF
v_gene: TRBV11-1
abundance: -
d_gene: -

CDR3aa: ASRKTGNSNQPQH
v_gene: TRBV12-3/TRBV12-4
abundance: few
d_gene: -

CDR3aa: ASSQGQGAFSQPQH
v_gene: TRBV2
abundance: many
d_gene: TRBD1

CDR3aa: ATSSYGLSQPQH
v_gene: TRBV15
abundance: -
d_gene: -

CDR3aa: ASSLEGELGEAF
v_gene: TRBV5-1
abundance: -
d_gene: -

CDR3aa: ASSVGPAPPDEQY
v_gene: TRBV9
abundance: many
d_gene: -

CDR3aa: ASSYLGTEYNSPLH
v_gene: TRBV5-1
abundance: many
d_gene: TRBD1

CDR3aa: ASSLSPSNYGYT
v_gene: TRBV11-3
abundance: many
d_gene: -

CDR3aa: ASSYMAGAGETQY
v_gene: TRBV12-3/TRBV12-4
abundance: -
d_gene: TRBD2

CDR3aa: SVEGGLGHGYT
v_gene: TRBV29-1
abundance: -
d_gene: -

CDR3aa: SADTQAGGHIYEQY
v_gene: TRBV20-1
abundance: -
d_gene: TRBD2

CDR3aa: ASSLSGRATGELF
v_gene: TRBV2
abundance: -
d_gene: TRBD2

CDR3aa: ASSPRSGGYVETQY
v_gene: TRBV7-4
abundance: -
d_gene: -

CDR3aa: ASSYSRTGKSEAF
v_gene: TRBV10-3
abundance: -
d_gene: TRBD1

CDR3aa: ATSPSGTYNEQF
v_gene: TRBV24-1
abundance: -
d_gene: TRBD2

CDR3aa: ATSPSPDTQY
v_gene: TRBV24-1
abundance: -
d_gene: -

CDR3aa: TSRAGGQGNSPLH
v_gene: TRBV25-1
abundance: -
d_gene: -

CDR3aa: ASSSRVGGEQF
v_gene: TRBV11-1
abundance: once
d_gene: -

CDR3aa: ASSDLDGPGDTQY
v_gene: TRBV5-5
abundance: -
d_gene: -

CDR3aa: SVEEQEYNEQF
v_gene: TRBV29-1
abundance: -
d_gene: -

CDR3aa: AISVRGDTQY
v_gene: TRBV10-3
abundance: few
d_gene: -

CDR3aa: ASSLEAADTQY
v_gene: TRBV7-2
abundance: once
d_gene: -

CDR3aa: SEQGDGPTDTQY
v_gene: TRBV29-1
abundance: few
d_gene: -

CDR3aa: ASRDGVTQY
v_gene: TRBV10-3
abundance: many
d_gene: -

CDR3aa: ASSFWGPGQTTNEKLF
v_gene: TRBV12-3/TRBV12-4
abundance: -
d_gene: TRBD1

CDR3aa: ASSLTGREGTQY
v_gene: TRBV7-9
abundance: many
d_gene: TRBD2

CDR3aa: ASSEYYSKY
v_gene: TRBV2
abundance: many
d_gene: -

CDR3aa: ASSQVLGTNQPQH
v_gene: TRBV9
abundance: few
d_gene: -

CDR3aa: ASSEWGMGQPQH
v_gene: TRBV2
abundance: many
d_gene: -

CDR3aa: ASSLVLGVDEQY
v_gene: TRBV5-6
abundance: few
d_gene: -

CDR3aa: ASSPEGRDYGYT
v_gene: TRBV5-5
abundance: many
d_gene: -

CDR3aa: ASSYTRGGYT
v_gene: TRBV7-9
abundance: many
d_gene: -

CDR3aa: SSSYRDSNEKLF
v_gene: TRBV29-1
abundance: -
d_gene: TRBD1

CDR3aa: AGSGTGYGYT
v_gene: TRBV7-9
abundance: -
d_gene: -

CDR3aa: ATRTGGPSNTGELF
v_gene: TRBV10-3
abundance: -
d_gene: -

CDR3aa: ASSLTRNEQF
v_gene: TRBV7-9
abundance: once
d_gene: -

CDR3aa: AISESPGAGVQETQY
v_gene: TRBV10-3
abundance: once
d_gene: TRBD2

CDR3aa: ASSVGQLYGYT
v_gene: TRBV9
abundance: many
d_gene: TRBD1

CDR3aa: ASGLVPGSAAGYGYT
v_gene: TRBV12-5
abundance: few
d_gene: -

CDR3aa: ASSATGSNQPQH
v_gene: TRBV18
abundance: few
d_gene: TRBD1